Described below is a single T cell receptor beta chain sequence and its context. What it binds is not known. This entry belongs to a study of cytomegalovirus exposure and HLA in healthy donors. Study-level points and caveats: It was assumed in the presence/absence analyses that sequencing depth was roughly uniform across donors. Segments of the TCR beta V type were, in most cases, productive about 87% or about 30% of the time in an earlier analysis.

V lost 5 bases to trimming and J lost 3 bases, with 8 bases between them. Per germline, CDR1 SGHVS and CDR2 FNYEAQ. The CDR3 is 12 residues long. PCR primers comprised 60 Vbeta and 13 Jbeta primers. As processed by the authors: A later analysis tallied approximately 87 million unique TCR beta chains, 8.5 million to 11 million of them shared. Profiled with immunoSEQ multiplex PCR; TCRdb holds only in-frame clones, not every one. The DNA was the basis for D and trimming; V, J and clone size are from that table. This table holds about 190,000 clones, 70% to 75% found once. The sequenced material came from PBMCs. This TCR derives from a man aged 25-45 years in good health and CMV-seropositive. V and J are TRBV7-6 and TRBJ2-7, with D perhaps matching TRBD2 (5 bases). The CDR3 reads CASSPGDYEQYF. In DNA form, the CDR3 reads TGTGCCAGCAGCCCCGGGGACTACGAGCAGTACTTC.